This record looks at one T cell receptor (beta chain) sequence and its context. Antigen specificity is unknown. The source of the sample is a study of a mutant IDH1 vaccine in newly diagnosed glioma. Study-wide background: Males made up roughly 62% and females about 40% of treated patients, whose mean age was roughly 40 years. Those enrolled had earlier been treated with radiotherapy, temozolomide, or both, mostly both.

Study observations and caveats: The authors found pseudoprogression apparently unrelated to changes in top peripheral T cell clonotypes.

Time point here: baseline, week 1 (first vaccination visit). Treatment described: pre-vaccination baseline after standard-of-care therapy. Donors had new IDH1-mutant astrocytomas of WHO grade 3 or 4 (ATRX-lost). Data came from immunoSEQ multiplex PCR; TCRdb stores just in-frame clones and leaves some out. The sample holds over 75,000 clones, about four fifths seen once. The clonotype was recovered from a man aged 35 to 55 with glioma. The sequenced sample was PBMCs, obtained from a glioma patient treated with radiotherapy, temozolomide or both.

The DNA of the CDR3 is TGTGCCAGCAGCCAAACTAGCGGGTTCACCGGGGAGCTGTTTTTT. Its protein product is CASSQTSGFTGELFF. This chain joins TRBV14 and TRBJ2-2; 9 bases match TRBD2. Germline V CDR1 and CDR2: SGHDN, FVKESK. Losses at the gene ends were 2 bases for V and 4 bases for J; bases not matched to a gene: 2. CDR3 length: 15 residues.